This is a list of T cell receptor beta chains from one sample in a study of OX40 agonist ivuxolimab in advanced cancers. The protocol was immunoSEQ multiplex PCR, while the TCRdb copy is restricted to in-frame clones and leaves out a portion. The data show about 22,000 clones, more than 65% seen once. The sample consisted of CD4+ or CD8+ T cells sorted from blood, taken in a trial of the OX40 agonist ivuxolimab. These receptor sequences come from an adult with an advanced solid tumor such as melanoma, head and neck, liver or kidney cancer. The CDR3 runs from the conserved cysteine through the conserved F or W. D genes are given only for firm matches. Clone size is shown for a subset of rows, as once, few, many or a class of expanded clone.

>once|TRBJ1-6|TRBV7-9|-
CASSQGPIRYSPLHF
TGTGCCAGCAGCCAAGGACCGATAAGGTATTCACCCCTCCACTTT
>-|TRBJ2-7|TRBV27|-
CASSPRKGSLSEQYF
TGTGCCAGCAGCCCTCGGAAGGGGTCCCTCTCCGAGCAGTACTTC
>-|TRBJ1-5|TRBV19|-
CASTRWGNQPQHF
TGTGCCAGTACCCGCTGGGGTAATCAGCCCCAGCATTTT
>-|TRBJ2-1|TRBV4-3|-
CASSPGGVGGDEQFF
TGCGCCAGCAGCCCAGGGGGAGTGGGGGGCGATGAGCAGTTCTTC
>-|TRBJ1-3|TRBV5-8|-
CASSLSTYSGNTIYF
TGTGCCAGCAGCTTGTCCACCTACTCTGGAAACACCATATATTTT
>few|TRBJ1-2|TRBV15|-
CATSRDLAGNGYTF
TGTGCCACCAGCAGAGATCTGGCAGGGAATGGCTACACCTTC
>-|TRBJ1-6|TRBV9|-
CASSVAVFNSPLHF
TGTGCCAGCAGCGTGGCAGTTTTTAATTCACCCCTCCACTTT
>-|TRBJ1-2|TRBV5-8|TRBD1
CASSHGRDRGFYTF
TGCGCCAGCAGCCATGGGAGGGACAGGGGGTTCTACACCTTC
>-|TRBJ1-2|TRBV9|-
CASSVGHGYTF
TGTGCCAGCAGCGTAGGGCATGGCTACACCTTC
>few|TRBJ2-3|TRBV4-3|-
CASSQDRAFADTQYF
TGCGCCAGCAGCCAAGATCGTGCATTTGCAGATACGCAGTATTTT
>-|TRBJ1-2|TRBV10-3|-
CAIKGRSDSGNYGYTF
TGTGCCATCAAAGGCCGTTCGGACAGTGGGAACTATGGCTACACCTTC
>-|TRBJ2-2|TRBV7-2|TRBD1
CASSLHRDSGELFF
TGTGCCAGCAGCTTACACAGGGACAGCGGGGAGCTGTTTTTT
>-|TRBJ1-6|TRBV7-9|-
CASSQGWQDSYNSPLHF
TGCGCCAGCAGCCAAGGGTGGCAGGACTCCTATAATTCACCCCTCCACTTT
>-|TRBJ2-7|TRBV5-6|-
CASSLADGYEQYF
TGTGCCAGCAGCTTGGCCGACGGGTACGAGCAGTACTTC
>once|TRBJ1-1|TRBV19|-
CASSIGGFGPRDTEAFF
TGTGCCAGTAGTATAGGGGGCTTCGGCCCCCGGGACACTGAAGCTTTCTTT
>-|TRBJ1-1|TRBV29-1|-
CSAAGGASTEAFF
TGCAGCGCTGCTGGTGGGGCGAGTACTGAAGCTTTCTTT
>-|TRBJ1-2|TRBV6-6|-
CASSYKMVGGLGYTF
TGTGCCAGCAGTTACAAGATGGTGGGTGGGCTTGGCTACACCTTC